The 10 T cell receptor beta chains given below trace back to one sample, sequenced in a study of type 1 regulatory T cells. TCRdb re-derived calls from the reads in MiXCR, one entry per CDR3 protein. The sample records 80,000 to 100,000 distinct CDR3 sequences, around a third being singletons. The sample comprised CD4+ T cells, either the whole sample or a sorted fraction (not recorded which). These receptors were collected from a human donor in good health.

V and J are TRBV5-1 and TRBJ2-1; 8 nucleotides align to TRBD2. The V gene end was trimmed by 0 bases and the J gene end by 5 bases; junction bases not matched to a gene: 4. This CDR3 comprises 15 residues. Per the germline V gene, CDR1 is SGHRS and CDR2 is YFSETQ. The CDR3 here is CASSLVAGFNNEQFF. The DNA of the CDR3 is TGCGCCAGCAGCTTGGTAGCGGGATTTAACAATGAGCAGTTCTTC. The full variable domain, in which reference TRBV5-1 and TRBJ2-1 provide the parts outside the CDR3, is KAGVTQTPRYLIKTRGQQVTLSCSPISGHRSVSWYQQTPGQGLQFLFEYFSETQRNKGNFPGRFSGRQFSNSRSEMNVSTLELGDSALYLCASSLVAGFNNEQFFGPGTRLTVL.

Only a few counts were recorded for this clonotype. The chain carries TRBV12-3 or TRBV12-4 and TRBJ2-1; a possible D gene is TRBD1 (6 bases). Deletions cut 5 bases from V and 4 bases from J, with 15 bases between. The CDR3 totals 15 residues. CDR3 protein: CASSPGGSAYNEQFF. CDR3 bases: TGTGCCAGCAGTCCTGGGGGCAGTGCGTACAATGAGCAGTTCTTC.

This clonotype turned up a few times. This chain links TRBV6-2 or TRBV6-3 with TRBJ2-2, with unresolved D. V gave up 6 bases and J gave up 0 bases, with 11 bases separating them. The CDR3 contains 15 residues. Per the germline V gene, CDR1 is MNHEY and CDR2 is SVGEGT. CDR3 DNA sequence: TGTGCCAGCAGCATATTCACCCCGAACACCGGGGAGCTGTTTTTT. Translation: CASSIFTPNTGELFF.

This clonotype was seen repeatedly, ten times or more. J is TRBJ2-1 and V is TRBV5-1; 7 bases agree with TRBD2. Germline CDR1 and CDR2: SGHRS and YFSETQ. Losses at the gene ends were 3 bases for V and 4 bases for J; bases not matched to a gene: 7. CDR3 length: 15 residues. As DNA, the CDR3 is TGCGCCAGCAGCTCCCCCAGCGGGAAGTACAATGAGCAGTTCTTC. This translates into CASSSPSGKYNEQFF.

In this sample, this clonotype turned up a few times. V gene TRBV7-2 combines with J gene TRBJ2-7; perhaps D is TRBD1 or TRBD2 (5 bases each). V lost 2 bases and J lost 1, with 12 bases in between. The CDR3 length is 15 residues. Per germline, CDR1 SGHTA and CDR2 FQGNSA. The CDR3 DNA is TGTGCCAGCAGCTTATTTGGGGGAGTATCCTACGAGCAGTACTTC. It is translated as CASSLFGGVSYEQYF.

This clonotype has a handful of counts. The genes are TRBV6-2 or TRBV6-3 and TRBJ2-6; tentatively, D is TRBD1 (7 bases). Germline lookup yields CDR1 MNHEY and CDR2 SVGEGT. V was clipped by 6 bases and J by 0 bases, with 27 bases between them. The CDR3 is made up of 21 amino acids. The chain's CDR3 is CASSPHGGGPKGLSGANVLTF. The CDR3 coding sequence is TGTGCCAGCAGCCCACACGGAGGGGGCCCTAAAGGCCTCTCTGGGGCCAACGTCCTGACTTTC.

The chain uses TRBV7-2 and TRBJ2-7, with D possibly called TRBD1 or TRBD2 (5 bases each). Trimming left V 5 bases short and J 3 bases short, with 14 bases between. Germline CDR1 and CDR2: SGHTA and FQGNSA. This CDR3 has 14 residues. The CDR3 sequence: CASSRPGLVYEQYF. The DNA for the CDR3 is TGTGCCAGCAGCCGACCGGGGCTAGTCTACGAGCAGTACTTC.

This sequence joins TRBV3-1 and TRBJ2-3, with 9 nucleotides matching TRBD2. V trimming: 4 bases; J trimming: 1 base; junction bases outside the gene matches: 6. The length of the CDR3 is 16 residues. Germline lookup yields CDR1 LGHDT and CDR2 YNNKEL (reference sequence). The CDR3 region is CASSLGGRARTDTQYF. The CDR3 region has the DNA TGTGCCAGCAGCCTGGGCGGGAGGGCCCGCACAGATACGCAGTATTTT.

This clonotype was observed a few times. The chain recombines TRBV20-1 with TRBJ2-7; D may match TRBD1 or TRBD2 (5 bases each). This CDR3 is built from 14 residues. Germline values: CDR1 DFQATT, CDR2 SNEGSKA (reference sequence). The V gene lost 7 bases and the J gene lost 6 bases, with 22 bases spanning the gap. The CDR3 nucleotides read TGCAGTGTTTCACCGACGTTGGGGGACCGCGAGCAGTACTTC. It yields the protein CSVSPTLGDREQYF.

The chain combines TRBV7-8 with TRBJ2-7; D might be TRBD2 (7 bases). Germline CDR1 and CDR2: SGHVS and FQNEAQ. The V gene lost 5 bases and the J gene lost 2 bases, with 16 bases spanning the gap. This CDR3 spans 15 amino acids. The DNA for the CDR3 is TGTGCCAGCAGCCTAGGGACCGGGGGGCCCTACGAGCAGTACTTC. As protein: CASSLGTGGPYEQYF.